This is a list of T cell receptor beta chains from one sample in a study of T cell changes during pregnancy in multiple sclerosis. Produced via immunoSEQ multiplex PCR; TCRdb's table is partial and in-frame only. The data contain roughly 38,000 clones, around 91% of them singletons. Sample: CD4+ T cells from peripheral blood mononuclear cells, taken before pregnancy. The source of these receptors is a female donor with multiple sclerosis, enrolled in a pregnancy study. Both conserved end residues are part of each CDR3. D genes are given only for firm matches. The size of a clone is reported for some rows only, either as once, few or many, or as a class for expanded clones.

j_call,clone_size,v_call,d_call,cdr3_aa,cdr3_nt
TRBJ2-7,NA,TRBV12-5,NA,CASGPPPGQSYEQYF,TGTGCTAGTGGCCCTCCCCCGGGACAAAGCTACGAGCAGTACTTC
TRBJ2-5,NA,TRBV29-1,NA,CSVEEGGETQYF,TGCAGCGTTGAAGAGGGGGGAGAGACCCAGTACTTC
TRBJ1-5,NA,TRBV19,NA,CASREGGQPQHF,TGTGCCAGCCGCGAGGGCGGGCAGCCCCAGCATTTT
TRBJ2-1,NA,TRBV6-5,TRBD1,CASTDIRDRGNEQFF,TGTGCCAGCACCGACATCCGGGACAGGGGCAATGAGCAGTTCTTC
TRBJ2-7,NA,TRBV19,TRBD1,CASSPRDRSEQYF,TGTGCCAGTAGTCCCCGGGACAGGAGCGAGCAGTACTTC
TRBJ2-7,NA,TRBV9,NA,CASSVGGSSYEQYF,TGTGCCAGCAGCGTAGGAGGATCCTCCTACGAGCAGTACTTC
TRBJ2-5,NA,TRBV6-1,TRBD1,CASIPGGRVRETQYF,TGTGCCAGCATCCCAGGGGGCAGGGTCCGAGAGACCCAGTACTTC
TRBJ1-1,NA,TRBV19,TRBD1,CASSMGQGMNTEAFF,TGTGCCAGTAGTATGGGACAGGGCATGAACACTGAAGCTTTCTTT
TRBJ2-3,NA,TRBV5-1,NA,CASSWGADTQYF,TGCGCCAGCAGCTGGGGGGCAGATACGCAGTATTTT
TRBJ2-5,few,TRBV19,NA,CASSMQDSQETQYF,TGTGCCAGTAGTATGCAGGACAGCCAAGAGACCCAGTACTTC
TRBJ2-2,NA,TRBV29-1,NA,CSVVSSLPGELFF,TGCAGCGTTGTCTCGTCTCTCCCCGGGGAGCTGTTTTTT
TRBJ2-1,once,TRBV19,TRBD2,CASSIFASGIEYNEQFF,TGTGCCAGTAGTATTTTCGCTAGCGGGATTGAATACAATGAGCAGTTCTTC
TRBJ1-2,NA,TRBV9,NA,CASSPDLGGGYTF,TGTGCCAGCAGCCCGGACTTGGGGGGTGGCTACACCTTC
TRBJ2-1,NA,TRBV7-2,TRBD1,CASSSAGTGHYNEQFF,TGTGCCAGCAGCTCCGCCGGGACAGGGCACTACAATGAGCAGTTCTTC
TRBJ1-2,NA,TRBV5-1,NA,CASSPDYRQNYGYTF,TGCGCCAGCAGCCCGGACTACCGACAGAACTATGGCTACACCTTC
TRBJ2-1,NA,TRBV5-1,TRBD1,CASSLAAGTGPFNEQFF,TGCGCCAGCAGCTTGGCCGCCGGGACAGGGCCCTTCAATGAGCAGTTCTTC
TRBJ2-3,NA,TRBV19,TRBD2,CACGLRLAGGSDTQYF,TGTGCCTGCGGCCTACGGCTAGCGGGAGGTTCAGATACGCAGTATTTT
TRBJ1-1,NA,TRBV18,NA,CASSPRSLDEAFF,TGTGCCAGCTCACCACGGAGCCTGGATGAAGCTTTCTTT
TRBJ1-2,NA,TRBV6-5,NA,CASSYRQGGGYTF,TGTGCCAGCAGTTACCGGCAGGGAGGCGGCTACACCTTC
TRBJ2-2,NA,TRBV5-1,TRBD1,CASSLTPGQGLNTGELFF,TGCGCCAGCAGCTTGACCCCCGGACAGGGACTGAACACCGGGGAGCTGTTTTTT
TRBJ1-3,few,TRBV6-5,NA,CASRPTGIGNTIYF,TGTGCCAGCAGACCTACAGGGATCGGAAACACCATATATTTT
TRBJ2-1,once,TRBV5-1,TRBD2,CASSLAPTSGYNEQFF,TGCGCCAGCAGCTTGGCTCCGACTAGCGGCTACAATGAGCAGTTCTTC
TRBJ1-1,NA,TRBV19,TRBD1,CASSSRRQGAQRDTEAFF,TGTGCCAGTAGTAGCCGACGACAGGGGGCACAACGGGACACTGAAGCTTTCTTT
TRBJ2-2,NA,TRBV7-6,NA,CASSLVGGNTGELFF,TGTGCCAGCAGCTTAGTCGGGGGAAACACCGGGGAGCTGTTTTTT
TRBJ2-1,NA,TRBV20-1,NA,CSAAIDNEQFF,TGCAGTGCTGCGATTGACAATGAGCAGTTCTTC